This T cell receptor (beta chain) was sequenced in a study of T-cell memory formation after mild COVID-19. General observations from the study: Researchers could not confirm that second-wave clones peaking on day 37 targeted SARS-CoV-2. Clones that shrank (day 15 to 85) were balanced CD4/CD8, whereas later expanders leaned CD4+.

TCRdb re-called the 5' RACE reads with MiXCR, one entry per CDR3 protein. Among fewer than 600,000 distinct CDR3 sequences, about a fifth were seen once, and the ten largest hold around 8.4%. V lost 7 bases, J lost 5 bases, and 8 bases lay in between. Looked up from germline, CDR1 is SQVTM and CDR2 is ANQGSEA. This CDR3 has 10 residues. This clonotype was detected a few times. Its target is not known. The rearrangement joins TRBV29-1 to TRBJ2-5; no definite D call. Sequenced: PBMCs or a T cell subset sorted from them (not recorded which). The receptor was derived from an adult woman who had mild COVID-19 (a few samples of this study predate the infection). Cell type and time point are not known. The CDR3, as DNA: TGCAGCGCCCAAACGGAGACCCAGTACTTC. Encoded protein: CSAQTETQYF.